Presented here are 6 T cell receptor beta chains from one specimen sequenced in a study of CXCR3-negative and CXCR3-positive naive CD8 T cells. General study findings and limits: Naive cells with CXCR3 showed TRB CDR3s that were more hydrophobic than those in CXCR3-negative naive cells.

Each TRB cDNA library was prepared by 5' RACE (with UMI labels). From its re-call of the 5' RACE reads, TCRdb lists each CDR3 protein once, without DNA. In total, the table holds 130,000 to 150,000 distinct CDR3 sequences. No antigen is known for these receptors. The source material was naive CXCR3+ CD8+ T cells from blood. Subset specified: CD45RO-CCR7+CD27+CD95- naive CD8+ T cells expressing CXCR3 (TNR3+). The receptors here all came from a human donor in good health. Some clones in this sample may be carry-over from other donors' samples.

The rearrangement links TRBV7-8 to TRBJ2-3; the D call from TCRdb, TRBD2, cannot be confirmed without DNA. Germline assignment: CDR1 SGHVS and CDR2 FQNEAQ. CDR3 length: 20 amino acids. The CDR3 sequence is CASSPSSSGTEFLAGDTQYF.

The V and J genes are TRBV29-1 and TRBJ2-7; TCRdb picks TRBD1, but there is no DNA to check that call. Per germline, CDR1 SQVTM and CDR2 ANQGSEA. The CDR3 covers 13 residues. This CDR3 reads CSVVWDRGYEQYF.

The chain has TRBV6-6 and TRBJ2-3; TCRdb calls TRBD2, which cannot be checked without DNA. CDR1 and CDR2 from the germline V gene are MNHNY and SVGAGI (reference sequence). This CDR3 has 16 amino acids. The CDR3 protein is CASSYLSSDRTDTQYF.

This chain links TRBV27 with TRBJ2-2; TCRdb picks TRBD1, but there is no DNA to check that call. Germline CDR1 is MNHEY and CDR2 is SMNVEV (reference sequence). This CDR3 comprises 15 residues. CDR3 protein: CASRLGGPNTGELFF.

This chain joins TRBV28 and TRBJ2-2; TCRdb's D gene call, TRBD1, goes unchecked for lack of DNA. In germline, CDR1 is MDHEN, CDR2 SYDVKM. The CDR3 length is 12 residues. The CDR3 loop reads CASSPGAWELFF.

The chain combines TRBV7-9 with TRBJ2-7; TCRdb indicates TRBD1, and absent DNA this call remains unverified. The CDR3 sequence is 15 residues long. The germline CDR1 and CDR2 sequences are SEHNR and FQNEAQ (reference sequence). CDR3 region: CASSYGGDGYYEQYF.